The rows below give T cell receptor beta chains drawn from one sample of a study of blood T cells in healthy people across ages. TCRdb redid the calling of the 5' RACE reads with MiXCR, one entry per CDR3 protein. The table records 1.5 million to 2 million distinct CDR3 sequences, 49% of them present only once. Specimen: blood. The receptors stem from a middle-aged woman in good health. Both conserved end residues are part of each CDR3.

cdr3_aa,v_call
CSVGLAADTQYF,TRBV29-1
CASSLNEETQYF,TRBV7-2
CASSSGRGALNEQFF,TRBV7-9
CASSLGTRINEKLFF,TRBV3-1
CACLRGSEQFF,TRBV4-2
CASSLAPTGANSPLHF,TRBV7-9
CSVGRGGSADTQYF,TRBV29-1
CASSPRAGQGSGYTF,TRBV7-8
CASSPGAEGGSTDTQYF,TRBV7-9
CASSYSGLGNYGYTF,TRBV6-5
CVDGLAGDFSETQYF,TRBV29-1
CASSLTLARYEQYF,TRBV6-2/TRBV6-3
CASSFNSGGANTGELFF,TRBV12-3/TRBV12-4
CASSPDGLIRPYNEQFF,TRBV28
CSVEGQMNTEAFF,TRBV29-1
CSAFGGAYEQYF,TRBV29-1
CASRAGTAGSEQYF,TRBV2